The 28 T cell receptor beta chains in this list originate from one sample, sequenced in a study of regulatory T cells in long-lasting Graves disease. Time point noted: newly diagnosed GD, antithyroid drugs for less than 3 months. The TCR library was prepared using RNA isolated from PBMCs. In building TCR beta libraries, iRepertoire HTBI primers were used together with Arm-PCR of CDR3 regions. A single record per CDR3 protein comes from TCRdb applying MiXCR to the multiplex PCR reads. The table records more than 350,000 distinct CDR3 sequences, 15% of them present only once. The data were also submitted as part of a second study, on T cells in Graves' hyperthyroidism and ophthalmopathy.

The sequences come from peripheral blood mononuclear cells (PBMCs), collected at new diagnosis, from a patient treated with antithyroid drugs. These receptor sequences come from a woman between 25 and 40 years old with Graves disease.

V is TRBV27 and J is TRBJ2-2; D not resolved. This CDR3 spans 15 amino acids. V dropped 7 bases and J dropped 4 bases, with 16 bases sitting between them. From germline, CDR1 is MNHEY and CDR2 SMNVEV (reference sequence). The CDR3 sequence is CASTLVFLGTGELFF. In DNA, the CDR3 is TGTGCCAGCACCCTAGTTTTCCTGGGCACCGGGGAGCTGTTTTTT.

This clonotype was counted at least ten times. V usage is TRBV5-5 and J usage is TRBJ2-5, with 8 positions matching TRBD1. Looked up from germline, CDR1 is SGHKS and CDR2 is YYEKEE (reference sequence). Trimming removed 10 bases from V and 5 bases from J; junction bases left unmatched: 16. The length of the CDR3 is 15 residues. The CDR3 DNA sequence: TGTGCCGGCGCCTCAAATGGGCCAGGGGGCGAGACCCAGTACTTC. This codes for CAGASNGPGGETQYF.

Ten or more counts support this clonotype. The V gene is TRBV28, the J gene TRBJ1-2, with 10 bases matching TRBD1. Per germline, CDR1 MDHEN and CDR2 SYDVKM. V dropped 5 bases and J dropped 9; count of bases not matched to a gene: 12. The CDR3 has 15 amino acids. This chain's CDR3 is CASSNRNWDRGSYTF. CDR3 DNA sequence: TGTGCCAGCAGTAACCGGAATTGGGACAGGGGTAGCTACACCTTC.

The table lists this clonotype with many counts. The V gene is TRBV5-1, the J gene TRBJ2-1, with TRBD2 matching over 9 bases. Per germline, CDR1 SGHRS and CDR2 YFSETQ. The CDR3 totals 15 residues. After removal of 6 bases from V and 0 bases from J, the junction contained 4 bases not matched to a gene. The CDR3 sequence: CASTNSGSSYNEQFF. DNA of the CDR3: TGCGCCAGCACAAATAGCGGGAGCTCCTACAATGAGCAGTTCTTC.

This clonotype was seen a handful of times. V is TRBV10-2 and J is TRBJ2-7; possibly TRBD1 for D (6 bases). The CDR3 sequence is 15 residues long. Trimming stripped 8 bases from V and 4 bases from J, with 21 bases between. CDR1 and CDR2 (germline): WSHSY, SAAADI. The CDR3 is CASSGRGRSIYEQYF. Written as DNA, the CDR3 is TGCGCCAGCTCGGGAAGGGGGAGATCAATTTACGAGCAGTACTTC.

This clonotype showed up just a few times. The chain is built from TRBV7-3 and TRBJ2-7, with 11 bases matching TRBD2. CDR3 length equals 16 residues. The ends lost 4 bases at V and 4 bases at J; junction bases unmatched: 9. Germline CDR1 and CDR2: SGHTA and FQGTGA. Here the CDR3 DNA reads TGTGCCAGCAGCTCAAGCCTACTAGCGGGAGTGTACGAGCAGTACTTC. Translated: CASSSSLLAGVYEQYF.

The sample holds many counts of this clonotype. The chain links TRBV5-1 to TRBJ1-2; D perhaps matches TRBD1 (6 bases). The CDR3 totals 16 residues. Trimming left V 0 bases short and J 1 base short, with 13 bases between. CDR1 and CDR2 (germline): SGHRS, YFSETQ. Written as DNA, the CDR3 is TGCGCCAGCAGCTTGGATCAGGGGATGGATAACTATGGCTACACCTTC. Encoded protein: CASSLDQGMDNYGYTF. The variable domain in full, with the rest retrieved from reference TRBV5-1 and TRBJ1-2, is KAGVTQTPRYLIKTRGQQVTLSCSPISGHRSVSWYQQTPGQGLQFLFEYFSETQRNKGNFPGRFSGRQFSNSRSEMNVSTLELGDSALYLCASSLDQGMDNYGYTFGSGTRLTVV.

The table lists this clonotype with a few counts. The J gene is TRBJ1-6, the V gene TRBV3-1; D gene ambiguous. Looked up from germline, CDR1 is LGHDT and CDR2 is YNNKEL (reference sequence). The CDR3 is made up of 16 amino acids. Trimming took 4 bases from V and 4 from J, leaving 14 bases between them. In DNA form, the CDR3 reads TGTGCCAGCAGCCCTACGTTGAATAGTTATAATTCACCCCTCCACTTT. It specifies CASSPTLNSYNSPLHF.

Many counts were recorded for this clonotype. The chain uses TRBV30 and TRBJ1-2; 7 positions agree with TRBD1. The germline gives CDR1 GTSNPN, CDR2 SVGIG (reference sequence). V dropped 0 bases and J dropped 2; count of bases not matched to a gene: 6. The CDR3 covers 15 residues. The CDR3 loop reads CAWSVTGVHNYGYTF. Here the CDR3 DNA reads TGTGCCTGGAGTGTCACAGGGGTGCACAACTATGGCTACACCTTC.

The chain couples TRBV6-6 to TRBJ2-4; D gene unclear. Germline V gene data show CDR1 as MNHNY and CDR2 as SVGAGI (reference sequence). With 0 bases removed from V and 6 bases from J, the gap between germline ends came to 12 bases. The CDR3 has 15 residues. This CDR3 is CASSYSSGTINIQYF. The CDR3 nucleotides read TGTGCCAGCAGTTACTCGTCGGGCACAATAAACATTCAGTACTTC.

This clonotype came up many times. This chain links TRBV27 with TRBJ1-2; D call uncertain. This CDR3 is 13 amino acids long. V was cut by 3 bases and J by 0 bases, with 5 bases left in between. Germline-derived CDR1 and CDR2 are MNHEY and SMNVEV (reference sequence). The CDR3 coding sequence is TGTGCCAGCAGTTTTTCAGCTAACTATGGCTACACCTTC. It codes for CASSFSANYGYTF.

In the case of this clonotype: This could be a read error, since a much larger clone is one nucleotide away. This sequence joins TRBV28 and TRBJ2-3; D is tentatively TRBD1 or TRBD2 (5 bases each). CDR1 and CDR2 (germline): MDHEN, SYDVKM. This CDR3 contains 15 residues. V was shortened by 3 bases and J by 5 bases, with 15 bases between the two germline ends. In DNA, the CDR3 is TGTGCCAGCAGTTTTGGGGGAGTCGGGGTAGATACGCAGTATTTT. The encoded protein is CASSFGGVGVDTQYF.

Ten or more counts support this clonotype. V is TRBV20-1 and J is TRBJ2-3, with D perhaps TRBD1 or TRBD2 (5 bases each). The CDR3 extends over 12 amino acids. Trimming stripped 5 bases from V and 2 bases from J, with 8 bases between. Per the germline V gene, CDR1 is DFQATT and CDR2 is SNEGSKA (reference sequence). In nucleotides, the CDR3 is TGCAGTGCTTGGGACCACACAGATACGCAGTATTTT. This sequence encodes CSAWDHTDTQYF.

The table lists this clonotype with many counts. The rearrangement uses TRBV7-2 and TRBJ2-5, with TRBD1 identical over 8 bases. Germline lookup yields CDR1 SGHTA and CDR2 FQGNSA. Trimming cost V 3 bases and J 4 bases; bases outside gene matches: 10. This CDR3 contains 16 residues. This chain's CDR3 is CASSFDPGGRLETQYF. CDR3 sequence (DNA): TGTGCCAGCAGCTTCGACCCAGGGGGCCGATTAGAGACCCAGTACTTC.

This clonotype was recorded at least ten times. The V call is TRBV27, the J call TRBJ2-7, with 9 bases matching TRBD2. The V and J ends lost 5 bases and 3 bases, in that order; junction bases with no gene match: 2. The CDR3 has 13 amino acids. Per the germline V gene, CDR1 is MNHEY and CDR2 is SMNVEV (reference sequence). The CDR3 is CASSLSGSYEQYF. CDR3 DNA sequence: TGTGCCAGCAGTCTTAGCGGGAGCTACGAGCAGTACTTC.

The chain carries TRBV7-8 and TRBJ1-5; 12 bases are shared with TRBD1. This CDR3 region has 16 residues. Germline loops: CDR1 SGHVS, CDR2 FQNEAQ. After removal of 5 bases from V and 6 bases from J, the junction contained 8 bases not matched to a gene. Here the CDR3 reads CASSQGTGGLGQPQHF. CDR3 bases: TGTGCCAGCAGCCAGGGGACAGGGGGCTTAGGTCAGCCCCAGCATTTT.

This clonotype has a handful of counts. The CDR3 sequence is CAWTRLAGGPDTQYF. The CDR3 region has the DNA TGTGCCTGGACCAGACTAGCGGGAGGCCCGGATACGCAGTATTTT. The rearrangement links TRBV30 to TRBJ2-3; 13 bases line up with TRBD2. The CDR3 extends over 15 amino acids. Trimming took 4 bases from V and 6 from J; bases not matched to a gene: 7. Germline loops: CDR1 GTSNPN, CDR2 SVGIG (reference sequence).

This clonotype was seen ten or more times. The gene calls are TRBV7-3 and TRBJ2-3; D may be TRBD2 (5 bases). The CDR3 extends over 13 amino acids. V was cut by 5 bases and J by 6 bases, with 12 bases left in between. Germline values: CDR1 SGHTA, CDR2 FQGTGA. The chain's CDR3 is CASSTKRGDTQYF. The CDR3 DNA follows: TGTGCCAGCAGCACCAAACGCGGGGATACGCAGTATTTT.

This clonotype came up many times. The CDR3 reads CASSSRVVEKLFF. CDR3 nucleotide sequence: TGTGCCAGCAGCTCGCGGGTGGTTGAAAAACTGTTTTTT. The chain combines TRBV28 with TRBJ1-4; D call uncertain. The length of the CDR3 is 13 residues. V lost 6 bases and J 7 bases, leaving 12 bases between the germline ends. CDR1 and CDR2 (germline): MDHEN, SYDVKM.

The chain has TRBV10-2 and TRBJ2-7, with no clear D. Germline V lookup: CDR1 WSHSY, CDR2 SAAADI. The CDR3 contains 12 residues. V lost 3 bases, J lost 2 bases, and 5 bases lay in between. The CDR3 DNA reads TGCGCCAGCAGTGATCCCACCTACGAGCAGTACTTC. Translated, it gives CASSDPTYEQYF.

The gene calls are TRBV6-2 or TRBV6-3 and TRBJ2-2, with 10 bases fitting TRBD2. Germline V CDR1 and CDR2: MNHEY, SVGEGT. The CDR3 has 16 residues. Losses at the gene ends were 4 bases for V and 5 bases for J; bases not matched to a gene: 7. In DNA, the CDR3 is TGTGCCAGCAGTTGGGCTAGCGGGAGTGGGACCGGGGAGCTGTTTTTT. Translated: CASSWASGSGTGELFF.

At least ten counts were recorded for this clonotype. The chain is built from TRBV11-2 and TRBJ2-1; D remains unclear. The CDR3 runs 17 residues. V dropped 2 bases and J dropped 4 bases, with 18 bases sitting between them. From germline, CDR1 is SGHAT and CDR2 FQNNGV. This CDR3 is CASSLLKDATLYNEQFF. The CDR3 coding sequence is TGTGCCAGCAGCTTATTGAAAGATGCAACCCTTTACAATGAGCAGTTCTTC.

In this sample, this clonotype turned up many times. The chain recombines TRBV18 with TRBJ1-1, with D hard to call. CDR3 size: 13 residues. Germline V gene data show CDR1 as KGHSH and CDR2 as LQKENI. Trimming took off 3 bases at V and 7 bases at J, with 12 bases between the two ends. CDR3 loop: CASSPAAEGEAFF. The DNA for the CDR3 is TGTGCCAGCTCACCCGCGGCAGAAGGTGAAGCTTTCTTT.

About this clonotype itself: A single base is all that separates this from a far larger clone, so a read error is likely. Given the absence of the conserved phenylalanine or tryptophan at the CDR3 end, a read error is likely. It is unclear where the CDR3 begins or ends on the DNA, so no DNA is shown, and the CDR3 is as TCRdb lists it. This rearrangement joins TRBV2 to TRBJ2-1; the table assigns TRBD2, which was not confirmed against the DNA. The CDR3 adds up to 15 amino acids, both ends counted. Germline V gene lookup returns CDR1 SNHLY and CDR2 FYNNEI. This CDR3 reads CASSVTSGSADTQYL.

This clonotype was found a few times. The rearrangement links TRBV4-2 to TRBJ1-6, with D possibly matching TRBD1 (5 bases). The CDR3 loop spans 15 amino acids. The germline gives CDR1 LGHNA, CDR2 YNFKEQ. V lost 0 bases to trimming and J lost 9 bases, with 12 bases between them. The CDR3 DNA reads TGTGCCAGCAGCCAAGATCAGGTGGGGGTTTCACCCCTCCACTTT. It is translated as CASSQDQVGVSPLHF.

The rearrangement uses TRBV27 and TRBJ2-3; possible D gene TRBD2, 6 bases. The CDR3 sequence is 17 residues long. Germline CDR1 is MNHEY and CDR2 is SMNVEV (reference sequence). The V and J ends lost 8 bases and 3 bases respectively, with 24 bases between them. The CDR3 is CASGRDLNPDGTDTQYF. The CDR3 nucleotides read TGTGCCAGCGGCAGGGACTTAAACCCCGACGGAACAGATACGCAGTATTTT.

The chain links TRBV28 to TRBJ1-2; D gene unclear. From germline, CDR1 is MDHEN and CDR2 SYDVKM. The CDR3 spans 13 residues. Trimming cost V 8 bases and J 4 bases, with 14 bases left between them. The CDR3 is CASHSLGGYGYTF. The CDR3, as DNA: TGTGCCAGCCATTCTTTGGGAGGCTATGGCTACACCTTC.

Notes on this clonotype: A much larger clonotype is one base distant, so this may be a read error. The CDR3 region is CAGSQLRQGDSPLHF. DNA of the CDR3: TGCGCCGGCAGCCAGCTCAGACAGGGCGATTCACCCCTCCACTTT. This chain links TRBV5-1 with TRBJ1-6; TRBD1 matches at 7 bases. This CDR3 is built from 15 residues. Germline CDR1 reads SGHRS; CDR2 reads YFSETQ.